This T cell receptor beta chain was retrieved from a study of blood T cells in healthy people across ages. Study observations and caveats: Age advanced and TCR beta diversity per million T cells fell, roughly linearly.

The CDR3 extends over 17 amino acids. J was trimmed by 0 bases and V by 3 bases; bases with no gene match: 10. The germline V gene has CDR1 MNHEY and CDR2 SVGEGT. It was with a sample-barcoded 5' primer and a J-beta primer mix that a second PCR of roughly 6 to 12 cycles was run. TCRdb reprocessed the 5' RACE reads with MiXCR, giving one entry per CDR3 protein. The sample carries roughly 720,000 distinct CDR3 sequences, approximately 55% recorded once. Of note for this clonotype: Its antigen is still unknown.

The TCR was taken from an elderly man in good health. V gene TRBV6-2 or TRBV6-3 combines with J gene TRBJ1-1, with 7 bases identical to TRBD1. The sample comprised blood. The CDR3 here is CASSYSEPGQMNTEAFF. The CDR3 nucleotides read TGTGCCAGCAGTTATTCCGAGCCGGGACAGATGAACACTGAAGCTTTCTTT.